A single sample is the source of the 26 T cell receptor beta chains below, sequenced in a study of blood T cell repertoires in COVID-19. Produced via immunoSEQ multiplex PCR; TCRdb's table is partial and in-frame only. The table shows about 140,000 clones, with roughly 85% occurring only once. The sample taken for sequencing was PBMCs or T cells enriched from blood (not recorded which). The receptors were sampled from a woman in her forties or fifties who had recovered from COVID-19.

The chain carries TRBV10-3 and TRBJ2-3; D possibly corresponds to TRBD1 (6 bases). The germline V and J ends were trimmed by 7 bases and 4 bases, with 9 bases remaining between them. CDR1 and CDR2 (germline): ENHRY, SYGVKD. This CDR3 is built from 12 residues. The CDR3 here is CAITGDPDTQYF. The DNA for the CDR3 is TGTGCCATCACAGGGGATCCAGATACGCAGTATTTT.

The rearrangement uses TRBV3-1 (or the pseudogene TRBV3-2) and TRBJ1-1, with 7 bases fitting TRBD1. The V gene's germline CDR1 is LGHDT and CDR2 YNNKEL (reference sequence). The CDR3 extends over 15 amino acids. Trimming removed 4 bases from V and 1 base from J; junction bases left unmatched: 6. DNA of the CDR3: TGTGCCAGCAGCCCCAGGGGGTCCGGGAACACTGAAGCTTTCTTT. This sequence encodes CASSPRGSGNTEAFF.

About this clone itself: A read error may account for a junction end that differs from germline. The chain recombines TRBV28 with TRBJ1-2; 8 positions match TRBD1. CDR3 length: 19 residues. CDR1 is MDHEN and CDR2 is SYDVKM in the germline V gene. The CDR3 reads CASSLRWFWTGTSNYGYTF. CDR3 sequence (DNA): TGTGCCAGCAGTTTACGGTGGTTTTGGACAGGGACTTCTAACTATGGCTACACCTTT.

This clone has a handful of counts. J is TRBJ2-5 and V is TRBV6-5, with 12 positions matching TRBD2. Germline loops: CDR1 MNHEY, CDR2 SVGAGI. With 8 bases clipped from V and 5 bases from J, the junction kept 3 bases outside the gene matches. The CDR3 is made up of 13 amino acids. The CDR3 bases are TGTGCCAGCGTAACTAGCGGGGGGGAGACCCAGTACTTC. It is translated as CASVTSGGETQYF.

The chain uses TRBV5-3 and TRBJ1-4; tentatively, D is TRBD1 (6 bases). TRBV5-3 is annotated as an ORF whose role is uncertain. The length of the CDR3 is 14 residues. CDR3: CANKTGSTNEKLFF. DNA of the CDR3: TGTGCTAATAAAACAGGGTCAACTAATGAAAAACTGTTTTTT.

V and J are TRBV27 and TRBJ1-2, with TRBD1 identical over 8 bases. Germline V gene data show CDR1 as MNHEY and CDR2 as SMNVEV (reference sequence). There are 14 residues in the CDR3. V was pared by 6 bases and J by 6 bases, with 9 bases of the junction left unmatched. DNA of the CDR3: TGTGCCAGCAGAAGAGGACAGGGAGGCAATGGCTACACCTTC. Translating it yields CASRRGQGGNGYTF.

The rearrangement joins TRBV5-8 to TRBJ1-2, with 9 bases identical to TRBD1. Germline V gives CDR1 SGHTS, CDR2 YDEGEE. V trimming: 1 base; J trimming: 6 bases; junction bases outside the gene matches: 7. The CDR3 runs 15 residues. CDR3 sequence reads: CASSLPGQGVHGYTF. CDR3 coding DNA: TGTGCCAGCAGCTTGCCGGGACAGGGAGTACATGGCTACACCTTC.

This chain connects TRBV12-3 or TRBV12-4 to TRBJ1-2, with D unclear. The CDR3 contains 13 residues. Trimming removed 5 bases at V and 2 bases at J, with 9 bases between. CDR3 protein: CASSVRENYGYTF. The CDR3 region has the DNA TGTGCCAGCAGTGTTAGGGAGAACTATGGCTACACCTTC.

The sample holds one count of this clone. This chain joins TRBV3-1 (or the pseudogene TRBV3-2) and TRBJ2-7; D is possibly TRBD2 (6 bases). This CDR3 has 15 residues. Germline loops: CDR1 LGHDT, CDR2 YNNKEL (reference sequence). The germline V and J ends were trimmed by 1 base and 8 bases, with 18 bases remaining between them. In DNA form, the CDR3 reads TGTGCCAGCAGCCAAGGGACTATCGCCTCTACCAAGCAGTACTTC. This translates into CASSQGTIASTKQYF.

The gene calls are TRBV30 and TRBJ2-7, with 7 bases aligning to TRBD1. Trimming at V came to 0 bases and at J to 1 base, leaving 6 bases not matched to a gene. The CDR3 spans 15 residues. In germline, CDR1 is GTSNPN, CDR2 SVGIG (reference sequence). CDR3 nucleotides: TGTGCCTGGAGTGTAAATGGCAGGGGGTCCTACGAGCAGTACTTC. Amino acid sequence: CAWSVNGRGSYEQYF.

V is TRBV18 and J is TRBJ2-2; 13 positions match TRBD2. CDR1 and CDR2 (germline): KGHSH, LQKENI. The CDR3 has 17 amino acids. The V gene end was trimmed by 4 bases and the J gene end by 0 bases; junction bases not matched to a gene: 2. The CDR3 sequence is CASSRTSGGSNTGELFF. The CDR3, as DNA: TGTGCCAGCTCACGGACTAGCGGGGGTTCGAACACCGGGGAGCTGTTTTTT.

The chain combines TRBV27 with TRBJ1-5; D might be TRBD1 (6 bases). Germline CDR1 is MNHEY and CDR2 is SMNVEV (reference sequence). The V end lost 3 bases, the J end lost 4 bases, and 13 bases lay between the germline ends. The CDR3 has 15 amino acids. The CDR3 loop reads CASSLTGRANQPQHF. The CDR3, as DNA: TGTGCCAGCAGTTTGACAGGTAGGGCGAATCAGCCCCAGCATTTT.

The rearrangement joins TRBV27 to TRBJ2-1; 9 bases agree with TRBD2. CDR3 length: 17 amino acids. The germline V gene encodes CDR1 MNHEY and CDR2 SMNVEV (reference sequence). V shed 2 bases, J shed 0 bases, and the junction held 5 bases outside the gene matches. This CDR3 is CASSLAAGGSSYNEQFF. CDR3 nucleotide sequence: TGTGCCAGCAGTTTAGCAGCGGGAGGAAGCTCCTACAATGAGCAGTTCTTC.

The genes are TRBV11-3 and TRBJ2-1, with 15 bases identical to TRBD2. CDR1 and CDR2 (germline): SGHNT, YENEEA. The CDR3 covers 18 residues. The V segment lost 6 bases and the J segment 3 bases; nucleotides outside the gene matches: 9. The CDR3 nucleotides are TGTGCCAGCAGGCTCGGGACTAGCGGGGGGTCGTTCTACAATGAGCAGTTCTTC. It specifies CASRLGTSGGSFYNEQFF.

This clone was seen more than once but under ten times. V usage is TRBV5-1 and J usage is TRBJ2-1; possible D gene TRBD2, 5 bases. Per germline, CDR1 SGHRS and CDR2 YFSETQ. V dropped 0 bases and J dropped 8 bases, with 6 bases sitting between them. CDR3 length: 12 amino acids. CDR3 DNA: TGCGCCAGCAGCTTGGAGGGAGATGAGCAGTTCTTC. Protein product: CASSLEGDEQFF.

The V and J genes are TRBV19 and TRBJ1-5; D is undetermined. The germline V gene has CDR1 LNHDA and CDR2 SQIVND (reference sequence). Trimming cost V 6 bases and J 0 bases, with 12 bases left between them. There are 15 residues in the CDR3. This chain's CDR3 is CASRPSFNSNQPQHF. The CDR3 region has the DNA TGTGCCAGTAGGCCGAGTTTCAATAGCAATCAGCCCCAGCATTTT.

This clone occurred a few times. This chain uses TRBV18 with TRBJ2-5, with D perhaps TRBD2 (6 bases). The CDR3 is made up of 14 amino acids. The germline V gene has CDR1 KGHSH and CDR2 LQKENI. V shed 4 bases and J shed 5 bases, with 14 bases lying between them. As DNA, the CDR3 is TGTGCCAGCTCACTCCGGGACGGAGGGGAGACCCAGTACTTC. Amino acids: CASSLRDGGETQYF.

The chain carries TRBV7-8 and TRBJ2-7, with a possible D match to TRBD1 (6 bases). The ends were cut back, 0 bases at V and 4 bases at J, with 7 bases in the middle. This CDR3 is built from 13 residues. The germline V gene encodes CDR1 SGHVS and CDR2 FQNEAQ. The CDR3 DNA is TGTGCCAGCAGCTTAGCGCAGGGGTACGAGCAGTACTTC. It encodes CASSLAQGYEQYF.

The chain couples TRBV19 to TRBJ2-5, with 7 bases fitting TRBD1. This CDR3 has 11 amino acids. Germline loops: CDR1 LNHDA, CDR2 SQIVND (reference sequence). V lost 11 bases, J lost 8 bases, and 8 bases stayed unmatched. CDR3 amino acids: CAAGGQLTQYF. The CDR3 DNA reads TGTGCCGCAGGGGGACAACTTACCCAGTACTTC.

This chain's CDR3 is CASSEGQYMNTEAFF. CDR3 sequence (DNA): TGTGCCAGCAGTGAAGGACAGTACATGAACACTGAAGCTTTCTTT. The chain recombines TRBV3-1 (or the pseudogene TRBV3-2) with TRBJ1-1; D possibly corresponds to TRBD1 (6 bases). This CDR3 is 15 amino acids long. V lost 6 bases to trimming and J lost 0 bases, with 14 bases between them. In germline, CDR1 is LGHDT, CDR2 YNNKEL (reference sequence).

The J gene is TRBJ2-2, the V gene TRBV4-1; the match to TRBD2 covers 8 bases. This CDR3 region has 18 residues. Germline trimming cut 5 bases from V and 5 bases from J; bases unmatched to any gene: 16. Germline assignment: CDR1 MGHRA and CDR2 YSYEKL. The CDR3 sequence: CASSSYVGGAIVTGELFF. The CDR3 bases are TGCGCCAGCAGCTCGTACGTCGGGGGGGCGATTGTAACCGGGGAGCTGTTTTTT.

This chain uses TRBV5-1 with TRBJ2-1, with 8 bases matching TRBD2. The V gene's germline CDR1 is SGHRS and CDR2 YFSETQ. The CDR3 is made up of 16 amino acids. J gave up 10 bases and V 4 bases, and 16 bases lay outside the gene matches. Written as DNA, the CDR3 is TGCGCCAGCAGCGCCTCCGGGACTAGTAGCCTCAAGGAGCAGTTCTTC. It codes for CASSASGTSSLKEQFF.

This clone was picked up a small number of times. V usage is TRBV6-5 and J usage is TRBJ2-5, with TRBD2 matching over 11 bases. The germline gives CDR1 MNHEY, CDR2 SVGAGI. V shed 6 bases, J shed 4 bases, and the junction held 1 base outside the gene matches. The CDR3 has 13 residues. The CDR3 sequence is CASRTSGRETQYF. CDR3 nucleotides: TGTGCCAGCAGAACTAGCGGGAGAGAGACCCAGTACTTC.

V and J are TRBV11-2 and TRBJ1-5; TRBD1 might be the D (5 bases). Germline-derived CDR1 and CDR2 are SGHAT and FQNNGV. V lost 5 bases to trimming and J lost 5 bases, with 10 bases between them. This CDR3 spans 13 amino acids. The CDR3 nucleotides read TGTGCCAGCAGCGCCCAGGGTGATCAGCCCCAGCATTTT. Its translation: CASSAQGDQPQHF.

This clone was found once. This sequence joins TRBV6-5 and TRBJ1-6; weak D call: TRBD1 (6 bases). This CDR3 comprises 16 residues. Germline CDR1 MNHEY, CDR2 SVGAGI. Trimming removed 4 bases at V and 3 bases at J, with 13 bases between. The CDR3 loop is CASSSRQAYYNSPLHF. The CDR3 nucleotides read TGTGCCAGCAGTTCTCGACAGGCTTACTATAATTCACCCCTCCACTTT.

In this sample, this clone turned up a few times. The chain is built from TRBV5-4 and TRBJ1-3; no reliable D call. Germline V CDR1 and CDR2: SGHNT, YYREEE (reference sequence). Trimming took off 0 bases at V and 0 bases at J, with 7 bases between the two ends. The CDR3 consists of 15 residues. The CDR3 region has the DNA TGTGCCAGCAGCTTGGGGGCCGACTCTGGAAACACCATATATTTT. Protein sequence: CASSLGADSGNTIYF.